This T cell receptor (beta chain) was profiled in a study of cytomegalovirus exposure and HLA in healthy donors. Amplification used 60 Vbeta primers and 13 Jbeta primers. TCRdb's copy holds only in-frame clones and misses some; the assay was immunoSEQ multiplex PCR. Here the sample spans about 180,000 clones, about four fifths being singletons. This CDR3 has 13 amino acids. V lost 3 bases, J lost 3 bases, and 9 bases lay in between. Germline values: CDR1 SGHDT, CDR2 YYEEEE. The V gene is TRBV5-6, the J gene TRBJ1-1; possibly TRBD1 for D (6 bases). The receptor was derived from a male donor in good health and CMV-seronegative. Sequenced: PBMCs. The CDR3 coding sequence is TGTGCCAGCAGCTCAGGGGCTTACACTGAAGCTTTCTTT. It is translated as CASSSGAYTEAFF.